These 28 T cell receptor beta chains were all obtained from the same sample, sequenced in a study of control samples from healthy donors and cancer patients. Assay used: immunoSEQ multiplex PCR; TCRdb lists only in-frame clones, some missing. The sample lists around 190,000 clones; approximately 92% were seen once. Specimen: blood. These receptors were obtained from a man aged 25-40 years in good health.

The gene calls are TRBV28 and TRBJ1-3; TRBD1 is a possible D gene (6 bases). CDR3 size: 14 residues. The germline V gene has CDR1 MDHEN and CDR2 SYDVKM. The V end was cut by 6 bases, the J end by 4 bases, with 13 bases between. The CDR3 is CASSPGVLGNTIYF. Here the CDR3 DNA reads TGTGCCAGCAGCCCAGGGGTCCTCGGAAACACCATATATTTT. Based on the CDR3 plus reference TRBV28 and TRBJ1-3, the full variable domain is DVKVTQSSRYLVKRTGEKVFLECVQDMDHENMFWYRQDPGLGLRLIYFSYDVKMKEKGDIPEGYSVSREKKERFSLILESASTNQTSMYLCASSPGVLGNTIYFGEGSWLTVV.

The chain links TRBV10-2 to TRBJ2-2; the D gene is possibly TRBD1 (5 bases). From germline, CDR1 is WSHSY and CDR2 SAAADI. V lost 4 bases, J lost 6 bases, and 9 bases lay in between. This CDR3 is 13 amino acids long. CDR3 protein: CASSVRTSGELFF. For the CDR3, the DNA is TGCGCCAGCAGTGTTAGGACATCCGGGGAGCTGTTTTTT.

The genes are TRBV2 and TRBJ2-7, with 13 nucleotides matching TRBD2. The CDR3 has 15 amino acids. V shed 5 bases and J 6 bases; nucleotides not matched to a gene: 7. In germline, CDR1 is SNHLY, CDR2 FYNNEI. The CDR3 protein is CASSKTSGGVGEQYF. The CDR3 DNA reads as TGTGCCAGCAGTAAAACTAGCGGGGGGGTCGGCGAGCAGTACTTC.

The chain has TRBV5-1 and TRBJ1-1; D is uncertain. The V end was cut by 4 bases, the J end by 0 bases, with 7 bases between. Germline CDR1 reads SGHRS; CDR2 reads YFSETQ. This CDR3 region has 13 residues. The CDR3 DNA reads TGCGCCAGCAGCGCATCAGTGAACACTGAAGCTTTCTTT. It translates to CASSASVNTEAFF.

J is TRBJ1-5 and V is TRBV7-9, with TRBD1 matching 12 bases. There are 19 residues in the CDR3. Germline V gives CDR1 SEHNR, CDR2 FQNEAQ (reference sequence). The trim removed 1 base at V and 3 bases at J, leaving 10 bases unmatched. Written as DNA, the CDR3 is TGTGCCAGCAGCTTAGGAGTCCCCGGGACAGGGGGCATCAATCAGCCCCAGCATTTT. Translated: CASSLGVPGTGGINQPQHF.

The chain combines TRBV4-2 with TRBJ2-5; 14 bases line up with TRBD2. Germline-derived CDR1 and CDR2 are LGHNA and YNFKEQ. The CDR3 has 19 amino acids. The J segment lost 1 base and the V segment lost 3 bases, leaving 10 bases of the junction unmatched. The CDR3 coding sequence is TGTGCCAGCAGCCAGGTATCCGGGACTAGCGGGGGCCTCCAAGAGACCCAGTACTTC. Amino acids: CASSQVSGTSGGLQETQYF.

CDR3 sequence: CASSVVPSYEQYF. Here the CDR3 DNA reads TGTGCCAGCAGCGTAGTGCCCTCCTACGAGCAGTACTTC. The V gene is TRBV9, the J gene TRBJ2-7; D is uncertain. The germline V and J ends were trimmed by 0 bases and 0 bases, with 4 bases remaining between them. CDR1 and CDR2 (germline): SGDLS, YYNGEE. The CDR3 spans 13 residues.

This sequence joins TRBV7-2 and TRBJ1-1, with 8 bases identical to TRBD1. Germline V gene data show CDR1 as SGHTA and CDR2 as FQGNSA. The length of the CDR3 is 13 residues. After removal of 6 bases from V and 4 bases from J, the junction contained 4 bases not matched to a gene. The CDR3 loop reads CASRGQGPTEAFF. The CDR3, as DNA: TGTGCCAGCAGAGGACAGGGTCCCACTGAAGCTTTCTTT.

The rearrangement joins TRBV24-1 to TRBJ2-2; perhaps TRBD1 as D (5 bases). Germline V gene sequence: CDR1 KGHDR, CDR2 SFDVKD. Trimming shortened V by 3 bases and J by 6 bases, and 16 bases separated the two germline ends. The CDR3 contains 16 residues. CDR3 bases: TGTGCCACCAGTGATCCAAGCTCAGGGTGGTCCGGGGAGCTGTTTTTT. This sequence encodes CATSDPSSGWSGELFF.

V is TRBV30 and J is TRBJ1-1, with a possible D match to TRBD1 (6 bases). The germline gives CDR1 GTSNPN, CDR2 SVGIG (reference sequence). Deletions cut 2 bases from V and 4 bases from J, with 17 bases between. The CDR3 length is 15 residues. The CDR3 reads CAWSLAGTRGTEAFF. The CDR3 DNA is TGTGCCTGGAGTCTTGCCGGGACAAGGGGCACTGAAGCTTTCTTT.

The chain has TRBV5-4 and TRBJ1-1; a weak D match, TRBD1 (5 bases). Germline assignment: CDR1 SGHNT and CDR2 YYREEE (reference sequence). This CDR3 comprises 13 residues. Deletions cut 4 bases from V and 5 bases from J, with 12 bases between. CDR3 bases: TGTGCCAGCAGCCCGGGACGACGGACTGAAGCTTTCTTT. Translated, it gives CASSPGRRTEAFF. Using reference TRBV5-4 and TRBJ1-1 for the parts outside the CDR3, the full variable domain is ETGVTQSPTHLIKTRGQQVTLRCSSQSGHNTVSWYQQALGQGPQFIFQYYREEENGRGNFPPRFSGLQFPNYSSELNVNALELDDSALYLCASSPGRRTEAFFGQGTRLTVV.

This chain joins TRBV6-1 and TRBJ1-6; D is unclear. Germline CDR1 reads MNHNS; CDR2 reads SASEGT. The CDR3 has 13 residues. The V end was cut by 0 bases, the J end by 7 bases, with 4 bases between. CDR3: CASSEAGNSPLHF. Written as DNA, the CDR3 is TGTGCCAGCAGTGAAGCCGGCAATTCACCCCTCCACTTT.

The CDR3 region is CASSDVDRAYEQYF. CDR3 DNA sequence: TGTGCCAGCAGTGATGTGGACAGGGCCTACGAGCAGTACTTC. The chain has TRBV2 and TRBJ2-7; the match to TRBD1 covers 8 bases. Germline trimming cut 3 bases from V and 2 bases from J; bases unmatched to any gene: 3. This CDR3 region has 14 residues. The V gene's germline CDR1 is SNHLY and CDR2 FYNNEI.

The CDR3 DNA reads TGTGCCAGCAGTGGACAGAGCTCTCACTATGGCTACACCTTC. It codes for CASSGQSSHYGYTF. The V gene is TRBV27, the J gene TRBJ1-2; weak D call: TRBD1 (6 bases). The CDR3 sequence is 14 residues long. The germline CDR1 and CDR2 sequences are MNHEY and SMNVEV (reference sequence). With 5 bases removed from V and 3 bases from J, the gap between germline ends came to 13 bases.

This clone was recorded only once. The chain combines TRBV28 with TRBJ1-6; TRBD1 matches at 7 bases. The ends lost 3 bases at V and 4 bases at J; junction bases unmatched: 3. This CDR3 comprises 15 residues. Germline values: CDR1 MDHEN, CDR2 SYDVKM. The CDR3 DNA is TGTGCCAGCAGTTTGACGGGACAGTATAATTCACCCCTCCACTTT. Translating it yields CASSLTGQYNSPLHF.

The V and J genes are TRBV6-5 and TRBJ1-6; a possible D gene is TRBD1 (5 bases). This CDR3 spans 13 amino acids. V was pared by 6 bases and J by 9 bases, with 12 bases between. Germline V gene lookup returns CDR1 MNHEY and CDR2 SVGAGI. CDR3 DNA: TGTGCCAGCAGCAGGGTTCTTGGTTCACCCCTCCACTTT. It encodes CASSRVLGSPLHF.

V usage is TRBV28 and J usage is TRBJ1-6, with D tentatively TRBD1 (5 bases). Germline V lookup: CDR1 MDHEN, CDR2 SYDVKM. The CDR3 contains 17 residues. The V end was cut by 3 bases, the J end by 0 bases, with 12 bases between. This CDR3 reads CASSFRGPSSYNSPLHF. The DNA for the CDR3 is TGTGCCAGCAGTTTTAGGGGCCCGAGCTCCTATAATTCACCCCTCCACTTT.

This rearrangement joins TRBV3-1 (or the pseudogene TRBV3-2) to TRBJ2-1; no reliable D call. From germline, CDR1 is LGHDT and CDR2 YNNKEL (reference sequence). The CDR3 contains 13 residues. V lost 4 bases and J 3 bases, leaving 7 bases between the germline ends. The CDR3 loop is CASSPPNYNEQFF. CDR3 coding DNA: TGTGCCAGCAGCCCCCCTAACTACAATGAGCAGTTCTTC.

As concerns this clone: Within the sample, other DNA sequences also encode this same CDR3. This chain uses TRBV30 with TRBJ1-1; D is perhaps TRBD1 (5 bases). In germline, CDR1 is GTSNPN, CDR2 SVGIG (reference sequence). The CDR3 has 13 residues. Trimming shortened V by 2 bases and J by 2 bases, and 9 bases separated the two germline ends. Here the CDR3 DNA reads TGTGCCTGGAGTCGTCAGGGAAACACTGAAGCTTTCTTT. It encodes CAWSRQGNTEAFF.

The CDR3 DNA reads as TGTGCCACCAGCACGAACACCGGGGAGCTGTTTTTT. Residues: CATSTNTGELFF. The chain links TRBV15 to TRBJ2-2; D not resolved. The V and J ends lost 4 bases and 0 bases respectively, with 0 bases between them. This CDR3 comprises 12 residues. The germline CDR1 and CDR2 sequences are LNHNV and YYDKDF (reference sequence).

This clone has just a few counts. This rearrangement joins TRBV27 to TRBJ1-1, with D tentatively TRBD1 (5 bases). The V and J ends lost 7 bases and 0 bases respectively, with 15 bases between them. The CDR3 totals 15 residues. The germline V gene has CDR1 MNHEY and CDR2 SMNVEV (reference sequence). For the CDR3, the DNA is TGTGCCAGCACCCTTGGGGGGAGAATGAACACTGAAGCTTTCTTT. This sequence encodes CASTLGGRMNTEAFF.

The rearrangement uses TRBV19 and TRBJ1-2, with a tentative D call TRBD1 (5 bases). Trimming removed 3 bases from V and 2 bases from J, with 16 bases in between. Germline lookup yields CDR1 LNHDA and CDR2 SQIVND (reference sequence). This CDR3 is 16 amino acids long. CDR3 nucleotides: TGTGCCAGTAGTATGATATGGGACCCATCCAACTATGGCTACACCTTC. Residues: CASSMIWDPSNYGYTF.

CDR3 nucleotides: TGTGCCAGCAGCCGCGACCGAGAAAGGGAGCAGTACTTC. Translated, it gives CASSRDREREQYF. The gene calls are TRBV6-5 and TRBJ2-7, with unresolved D. The length of the CDR3 is 13 residues. Per the germline V gene, CDR1 is MNHEY and CDR2 is SVGAGI. Trimming took off 6 bases at V and 7 bases at J, with 16 bases between the two ends.

The rearrangement links TRBV11-2 to TRBJ1-5; tentative D call: TRBD1 (6 bases). The CDR3 spans 13 residues. In germline, CDR1 is SGHAT, CDR2 FQNNGV. Trimming shortened V by 5 bases and J by 8 bases, and 13 bases separated the two germline ends. The CDR3 sequence is CASSASTGEPQHF. The CDR3 DNA sequence: TGTGCCAGCAGCGCGTCGACAGGTGAGCCCCAGCATTTT. The whole variable domain, remainder taken from reference TRBV11-2 and TRBJ1-5, is EAGVAQSPRYKIIEKRQSVAFWCNPISGHATLYWYQQILGQGPKLLIQFQNNGVVDDSQLPKDRFSAERLKGVDSTLKIQPAKLEDSAVYLCASSASTGEPQHFGDGTRLSIL.

The CDR3 DNA reads TGTGCCAGCAGCCCTCGGTGGGGAGGGGCTGAAGCTTTCTTT. It codes for CASSPRWGGAEAFF. This sequence joins TRBV7-9 and TRBJ1-1; D possibly corresponds to TRBD1 (5 bases). There are 14 residues in the CDR3. V lost 5 bases, J lost 6 bases, and 16 bases lay in between. The germline gives CDR1 SEHNR, CDR2 FQNEAQ (reference sequence).

A remark on this clone: Other DNA sequences in this specimen translate into the identical CDR3. The chain recombines TRBV5-1 with TRBJ1-2, with 9 bases that match TRBD1. This CDR3 spans 14 amino acids. Germline trimming cut 0 bases from V and 7 bases from J; bases unmatched to any gene: 4. Germline loops: CDR1 SGHRS, CDR2 YFSETQ. In nucleotides, the CDR3 is TGCGCCAGCAGCTTGGAGGGACAGGGATCTGGCTACACCTTC. Its protein product is CASSLEGQGSGYTF.

The V call is TRBV7-9, the J call TRBJ1-2, with TRBD1 matching 9 bases. Germline assignment: CDR1 SEHNR and CDR2 FQNEAQ (reference sequence). The CDR3 is 16 residues long. Losses at the gene ends were 7 bases for V and 4 bases for J; bases not matched to a gene: 13. CDR3 region: CASTVSGQGLFYGYTF. The CDR3 DNA follows: TGTGCCAGCACCGTCTCGGGACAGGGCCTGTTCTATGGCTACACCTTC.

The chain links TRBV28 to TRBJ2-3, with TRBD2 identical over 11 bases. The CDR3 runs 20 residues. Germline-derived CDR1 and CDR2 are MDHEN and SYDVKM. V trimming: 3 bases; J trimming: 1 base; junction bases outside the gene matches: 15. The CDR3 here is CASSLGLAEDTERGTDTQYF. CDR3 coding DNA: TGTGCCAGCAGTTTGGGACTAGCGGAAGATACCGAGCGAGGCACAGATACGCAGTATTTT.